Below, one TCR beta chain is given with its context. Assay: immunoSEQ multiplex PCR; the TCRdb copy retains only in-frame clones and omits some. This table holds over 80,000 clones, about 87% found once. Germline CDR1 reads KGHSH; CDR2 reads LQKENI. V shed 4 bases and J shed 5 bases, with 18 bases lying between them. The CDR3 totals 15 residues. These data originate in a study of glioma-infiltrating T cells after dendritic cell vaccination. The rearrangement joins TRBV18 to TRBJ2-7, with D possibly TRBD1 on 7 matching bases. The receptor comes from a human donor with glioblastoma. Here the sequenced sample was blood, taken before dendritic cell vaccination. For the CDR3, the DNA is TGTGCCAGCTCACAGGTATCGGCAGGGGGGCACGAGCAGTACTTC. Residues: CASSQVSAGGHEQYF.